This T cell receptor beta chain was captured in a study of T cells expressing NK-cell markers. General study points: Dominant NKG2C+ clonotypes made up roughly 1.0-8% of CD8+ T cells in several donors.

Comment on this clonotype: The antigen remains unidentified.

The cDNA for TCR beta came from 5'RACE template switching with UMIs. From its re-call of the 5' RACE reads, TCRdb lists each CDR3 protein once, without DNA. This repertoire includes 440,000 or so distinct CDR3 sequences. Germline V gene lookup returns CDR1 SGHRS and CDR2 YFSETQ. CDR3 length: 14 amino acids. This clonotype originated in a woman aged 18 to 75 in good health. Source material: blood T cells: a sorted CD56 or NKG2C T cell subset, CD4+ or CD8+ T cells, or bulk PBMC T cells (not recorded which). The chain carries TRBV5-1 and TRBJ2-1; TCRdb names TRBD1, which stays unverified in the absence of DNA. CDR3 residues: CASSLGQGVNEQFF. Supplemented by reference TRBV5-1 and TRBJ2-1, the full variable domain reads KAGVTQTPRYLIKTRGQQVTLSCSPISGHRSVSWYQQTPGQGLQFLFEYFSETQRNKGNFPGRFSGRQFSNSRSEMNVSTLELGDSALYLCASSLGQGVNEQFFGPGTRLTVL.